Below, 21 T cell receptor beta chains from the same sample are listed, as sequenced in a study of shared clonotypes between healthy human individuals. TCRdb's copy holds only in-frame clones and misses some; the assay was immunoSEQ multiplex PCR. Of millions of clones listed, 85% to 95% are singletons. Material: naive CD4+ T cells sorted from blood. Subset indicated: CD45RA+ positively selected. The origin of the receptors is a young man in good health.

V usage is TRBV29-1 and J usage is TRBJ2-5; no reliable D call. This CDR3 contains 13 residues. Germline assignment: CDR1 SQVTM and CDR2 ANQGSEA. V lost 6 bases to trimming and J lost 5 bases, with 16 bases between them. The CDR3 nucleotides read TGCAGCGTCCTTCGGGCAGGAGCCGAGACCCAGTACTTC. This translates into CSVLRAGAETQYF.

Points on this clone: The same CDR3 is also encoded by other DNA sequences in this sample. This chain joins TRBV18 and TRBJ2-7; D is unclear. CDR1 is KGHSH, CDR2 LQKENI, per germline. The ends were cut back, 3 bases at V and 3 bases at J, with 9 bases in the middle. This CDR3 is 13 amino acids long. CDR3 sequence (DNA): TGTGCCAGCTCACCGAGGACCGACTACGAGCAGTACTTC. Its translation is CASSPRTDYEQYF.

The rearrangement uses TRBV5-6 and TRBJ2-3; weak D call: TRBD1 (6 bases). The CDR3 has 15 residues. The germline V and J ends were trimmed by 7 bases and 1 base, with 16 bases remaining between them. Germline CDR1 and CDR2: SGHDT and YYEEEE. For the CDR3, the DNA is TGTGCCAGCTCTCTAATAGGGGGTGGCACAGATACGCAGTATTTT. It is translated as CASSLIGGGTDTQYF.

A single count supports this clone. This rearrangement joins TRBV9 to TRBJ2-7; 9 positions agree with TRBD1. The germline gives CDR1 SGDLS, CDR2 YYNGEE. CDR3 length equals 15 residues. Trimming cost V 3 bases and J 3 bases; bases outside gene matches: 7. The CDR3 is CASSAGTGSLYEQYF. Here the CDR3 DNA reads TGTGCCAGCAGCGCAGGGACAGGGTCCCTCTACGAGCAGTACTTC. The full variable domain, with the rest looked up from reference TRBV9 and TRBJ2-7, is DSGVTQTPKHLITATGQRVTLRCSPRSGDLSVYWYQQSLDQGLQFLIQYYNGEERAKGNILERFSAQQFPDLHSELNLSSLELGDSALYFCASSAGTGSLYEQYFGPGTRLTVT.

This clone was seen a single time. Other nucleotide sequences in the sample specify the same CDR3. The chain uses TRBV4-1 and TRBJ2-3, with 11 positions matching TRBD2. V dropped 4 bases and J dropped 1; count of bases not matched to a gene: 1. CDR1 is MGHRA and CDR2 is YSYEKL in the germline V gene. The CDR3 totals 15 residues. The CDR3 is CASSPGLAGTDTQYF. The CDR3 nucleotides are TGCGCCAGCAGCCCGGGACTAGCGGGCACAGATACGCAGTATTTT.

This clone was seen only once. The chain carries TRBV7-2 and TRBJ2-3; weak D call: TRBD2 (6 bases). CDR3 length equals 15 residues. Trimming took off 8 bases at V and 1 base at J, with 16 bases between the two ends. Germline V CDR1 and CDR2: SGHTA, FQGNSA. CDR3: CASLWGVSGTDTQYF. The CDR3 bases are TGTGCCAGCCTCTGGGGGGTAAGCGGCACAGATACGCAGTATTTT. The entire variable domain, with the rest obtained from reference TRBV7-2 and TRBJ2-3, is as follows: GAGVSQSPSNKVTEKGKDVELRCDPISGHTALYWYRQSLGQGLEFLIYFQGNSAPDKSGLPSDRFSAERTGGSVSTLTIQRTQQEDSAVYLCASLWGVSGTDTQYFGPGTRLTVL.

The rearrangement links TRBV2 to TRBJ2-1, with 14 bases identical to TRBD2. Germline CDR1 is SNHLY and CDR2 is FYNNEI. This CDR3 comprises 16 residues. The ends lost 5 bases at V and 3 bases at J; junction bases unmatched: 3. This CDR3 is CASSWGLAGVYNEQFF. The CDR3 DNA sequence: TGTGCCAGCAGTTGGGGACTAGCGGGAGTCTACAATGAGCAGTTCTTC.

V gene TRBV28 combines with J gene TRBJ1-3, with D perhaps TRBD1 (5 bases). Trimming cost V 1 base and J 2 bases, with 9 bases left between them. The CDR3 has 15 residues. Germline lookup yields CDR1 MDHEN and CDR2 SYDVKM. CDR3 in DNA: TGTGCCAGCAGTTTATCGGCAGGGCCTGGAAACACCATATATTTT. It yields the protein CASSLSAGPGNTIYF.

The chain carries TRBV28 and TRBJ2-5; D may be TRBD1 (8 bases). The CDR3 extends over 16 amino acids. V dropped 5 bases and J dropped 4 bases, with 20 bases sitting between them. The V gene's germline CDR1 is MDHEN and CDR2 SYDVKM. The chain's CDR3 is CASSVRTGRGRETQYF. CDR3 DNA sequence: TGTGCCAGCAGTGTCCGGACAGGGCGGGGGAGAGAGACCCAGTACTTC.

This chain connects TRBV2 to TRBJ1-2; D gene uncertain. The CDR3 sequence is 12 residues long. Trimming left V 8 bases short and J 6 bases short, with 13 bases between. Germline V gives CDR1 SNHLY, CDR2 FYNNEI. In nucleotides, the CDR3 is TGTGCCAGCCTCCACTGGGTTAATGGCTACACCTTC. Amino acids: CASLHWVNGYTF.

The chain has TRBV19 and TRBJ1-2, with D uncertain. Germline CDR1 LNHDA, CDR2 SQIVND (reference sequence). The CDR3 consists of 16 residues. Trimming removed 8 bases from V and 6 bases from J, with 25 bases in between. The CDR3, as DNA: TGTGCCAGTGCCACCCAGGACGGTAAAGCTCAACATGGCTACACCTTC. Protein sequence: CASATQDGKAQHGYTF.

As to this clone: The same CDR3 arises from other DNA sequences in this sample as well. The chain joins TRBV29-1 to TRBJ2-7, with 7 bases matching TRBD1. CDR1 is SQVTM and CDR2 is ANQGSEA in the germline V gene. The J segment lost 3 bases and the V segment lost 4 bases, leaving 3 bases of the junction unmatched. The CDR3 is made up of 12 amino acids. The CDR3 spells CSVGQGVYEQYF. The CDR3 region has the DNA TGCAGCGTTGGGCAGGGGGTCTACGAGCAGTACTTC.

In regard to this clone: Other nucleotide sequences in the sample specify the same CDR3. The gene calls are TRBV5-1 and TRBJ2-1, with D perhaps TRBD1 (5 bases). In germline, CDR1 is SGHRS, CDR2 YFSETQ. Trimming removed 3 bases at V and 4 bases at J, with 8 bases between. This CDR3 comprises 13 residues. This CDR3 reads CASSSDSYNEQFF. CDR3 nucleotide sequence: TGCGCCAGCAGCTCCGACAGTTACAATGAGCAGTTCTTC.

The V call is TRBV25-1, the J call TRBJ1-1; 8 bases align to TRBD1. This CDR3 region has 16 residues. Looked up from germline, CDR1 is MGHDK and CDR2 is SYGVNS. Losses at the gene ends were 2 bases for V and 4 bases for J; bases not matched to a gene: 9. The CDR3 nucleotides read TGTGCCAGCAGTGAAATCTGGGTACAGGGGGGCACTGAAGCTTTCTTT. It translates to CASSEIWVQGGTEAFF.

The genes are TRBV6-5 and TRBJ1-2; the D is unclear. V lost 4 bases and J 7 bases, leaving 16 bases between the germline ends. The CDR3 is 14 residues long. Germline values: CDR1 MNHEY, CDR2 SVGAGI. CDR3: CASSFSDQGRGYTF. The CDR3, as DNA: TGTGCCAGCAGTTTCTCCGATCAAGGGCGTGGCTACACCTTC.

CDR3 sequence reads: CASSQERRKKTNNSGNTIYF. CDR3 coding DNA: TGCGCCAGCAGCCAAGAGAGGCGGAAAAAGACGAACAACTCTGGAAACACCATATATTTT. The gene calls are TRBV4-1 and TRBJ1-3; no definite D call. The V gene's germline CDR1 is MGHRA and CDR2 YSYEKL. V was pared by 0 bases and J by 0 bases, with 21 bases between. This CDR3 region has 20 residues.

The J gene is TRBJ1-1, the V gene TRBV5-4; tentatively, D is TRBD1 (6 bases). V was trimmed by 3 bases and J by 6 bases, leaving 12 bases between them. Germline V lookup: CDR1 SGHNT, CDR2 YYREEE (reference sequence). This CDR3 is 13 amino acids long. This CDR3 reads CASSSTDSPEAFF. CDR3 sequence (DNA): TGTGCCAGCAGCTCGACGGACAGCCCTGAAGCTTTCTTT.

The chain employs TRBV11-3 and TRBJ2-7; TRBD2 matches 14 bases. V shed 1 base, J shed 5 bases, and the junction held 4 bases outside the gene matches. Germline V CDR1 and CDR2: SGHNT, YENEEA. This CDR3 region has 16 residues. The CDR3 protein is CASSLGLAGGRDEQYF. CDR3 nucleotide sequence: TGTGCCAGCAGCTTAGGACTAGCGGGAGGGAGAGACGAGCAGTACTTC.

This sequence joins TRBV30 and TRBJ1-5; no definite D call. The CDR3 consists of 15 residues. Looked up from germline, CDR1 is GTSNPN and CDR2 is SVGIG (reference sequence). Trimming shortened V by 2 bases and J by 0 bases, and 11 bases separated the two germline ends. Here the CDR3 reads CAWSLAGGSNQPQHF. In DNA, the CDR3 is TGTGCCTGGAGTTTGGCAGGCGGTAGCAATCAGCCCCAGCATTTT.

This clone came up once. V and J are TRBV14 and TRBJ1-3, with a tentative D call TRBD1 (6 bases). V was shortened by 4 bases and J by 3 bases, with 16 bases between the two germline ends. CDR3 length: 16 amino acids. The germline V gene has CDR1 SGHDN and CDR2 FVKESK. The CDR3: CASSRMTGVGGNTIYF. The CDR3 nucleotides read TGTGCCAGCAGCCGGATGACAGGCGTGGGTGGAAACACCATATATTTT.

This chain uses TRBV5-1 with TRBJ2-1, with 10 bases aligning to TRBD2. Trimming removed 0 bases from V and 8 bases from J; junction bases left unmatched: 8. This CDR3 is built from 16 residues. CDR1 SGHRS and CDR2 YFSETQ come from the germline V gene. This CDR3 is CASSLVPAGGVDEQFF. CDR3 nucleotide sequence: TGCGCCAGCAGCTTGGTTCCAGCGGGAGGGGTGGATGAGCAGTTCTTC.